This TCR beta chain originates from a study of T cell responses to AZD1222 COVID-19 vaccine. At the level of the study: Second doses were pooled across both intervals (about 4 or about 12 weeks). Study results and caveats: Sampling captured repertoires only after the peak T cell response.

V was cut by 0 bases and J by 0 bases, with 9 bases left in between. The CDR3 is 17 residues long. Germline V gene data show CDR1 as LGHNA and CDR2 as YNFKEQ. Note on this clone: Its antigen is as yet unknown.

The table came from immunoSEQ multiplex PCR; TCRdb's copy has only in-frame clones and leaves some out. Here the sample spans around 160,000 clones, around nine tenths being singletons. Sequencing used peripheral blood, obtained on day 0 of AZD1222 vaccination. The sequence was obtained from an adult in good health. The chain couples TRBV4-2 to TRBJ2-6; D remains unclear. The CDR3 spells CASSQDFAVSGANVLTF. The DNA for the CDR3 is TGTGCCAGCAGCCAAGATTTTGCGGTCTCTGGGGCCAACGTCCTGACTTTC.